These 11 T cell receptor beta chains came from one sample sequenced in a study of blood T cell repertoires in COVID-19. The repertoire was sequenced with immunoSEQ multiplex PCR; TCRdb's copy has only in-frame clones and lacks some. There are roughly 150,000 clones in the sample; over 60% occur only once, and about 4% lies in the top ten. The sequenced material came from peripheral blood. These receptor sequences come from a woman aged 80 or over with acute or convalescent COVID-19.

V is TRBV7-2 and J is TRBJ2-7, with 8 bases identical to TRBD2. The junction had 7 bases not matched to a gene; V was cut back by 5 bases and J by 7 bases. CDR3 size: 13 residues. Germline V gives CDR1 SGHTA, CDR2 FQGNSA. The CDR3 region has the DNA TGTGCCAGCAGCCCCCGGACTAGCAGAGAGCAGTACTTC. Its translation: CASSPRTSREQYF.

In its sample, this clone was seen once. The chain links TRBV10-3 to TRBJ1-1; no firm D call. The CDR3 is made up of 13 amino acids. With 6 bases removed from V and 4 bases from J, the gap between germline ends came to 12 bases. The germline V gene encodes CDR1 ENHRY and CDR2 SYGVKD. The CDR3 reads CAIRERQVTEAFF. As DNA, the CDR3 is TGTGCCATCAGAGAAAGACAAGTCACTGAAGCTTTCTTT.

This chain uses TRBV6-1 with TRBJ1-3; tentative D call: TRBD1 (5 bases). Germline lookup yields CDR1 MNHNS and CDR2 SASEGT. The CDR3 spans 15 residues. V lost 1 base, J lost 1 base, and 8 bases lay in between. The CDR3 is CASSEGQFSGNTIYF. CDR3 nucleotides: TGTGCCAGCAGTGAAGGACAGTTTTCTGGAAACACCATATATTTT.

This clone has more than one count but fewer than ten. This sequence joins TRBV5-1 and TRBJ2-7; D may be TRBD1 (5 bases). Trimming left V 0 bases short and J 3 bases short, with 16 bases between. This CDR3 is 16 amino acids long. Germline-derived CDR1 and CDR2 are SGHRS and YFSETQ. CDR3 residues: CASSLGQSGAHYEQYF. In DNA, the CDR3 is TGCGCCAGCAGCTTGGGTCAGTCTGGGGCCCACTACGAGCAGTACTTC.

The genes are TRBV27 and TRBJ1-1; D perhaps matches TRBD1 (5 bases). The V gene's germline CDR1 is MNHEY and CDR2 SMNVEV (reference sequence). The CDR3 totals 16 residues. V was pared by 6 bases and J by 3 bases, with 20 bases between. The CDR3 sequence is CASSPHEGRGDTEAFF. CDR3 bases: TGTGCCAGCAGCCCCCATGAGGGCCGGGGGGACACTGAAGCTTTCTTT.

Notes on this clone: The same CDR3 is also encoded by other DNA sequences in this sample. In nucleotides, the CDR3 is TGTGCCAGCAGCGTAACAGGGAACACTGAAGCTTTCTTT. Its protein is CASSVTGNTEAFF. V is TRBV9 and J is TRBJ1-1; TRBD1 is a possible D gene (5 bases). Germline V gene lookup returns CDR1 SGDLS and CDR2 YYNGEE. CDR3 length: 13 amino acids. V shed 1 base and J shed 1 base, with 5 bases lying between them.

The V and J genes are TRBV6-6 and TRBJ2-3; TRBD1 matches 7 bases. The trim removed 5 bases at V and 4 bases at J, leaving 3 bases unmatched. Germline assignment: CDR1 MNHNY and CDR2 SVGAGI (reference sequence). The CDR3 runs 13 residues. The DNA of the CDR3 is TGTGCCAGCAGTAGAACAGGGGCAGATACGCAGTATTTT. Amino acids: CASSRTGADTQYF.

As to this clone: One end of the junction is discordant with germline, which a read error may explain. The chain employs TRBV7-2 and TRBJ1-1; D is perhaps TRBD1 (5 bases). The CDR3 spans 15 residues. Per the germline V gene, CDR1 is SGHTA and CDR2 is FQGNSA. The CDR3 nucleotides are TGTGCCAGCACCTTACGCCGGGGGTTTAACACTGAAGCTTTCTTT. Protein product: CASTLRRGFNTEAFF.

This chain connects TRBV5-1 to TRBJ1-6, with D tentatively TRBD1 (5 bases). CDR3 size: 13 residues. From germline, CDR1 is SGHRS and CDR2 YFSETQ. Trimming took off 4 bases at V and 7 bases at J, with 9 bases between the two ends. CDR3 sequence reads: CASSDSLNSPLHF. The CDR3 DNA reads TGCGCCAGCAGCGACAGCCTAAATTCACCCCTCCACTTT.

The rearrangement uses TRBV30 and TRBJ2-7, with TRBD1 matching 7 bases. The length of the CDR3 is 13 residues. Germline V gives CDR1 GTSNPN, CDR2 SVGIG (reference sequence). Trimming took 5 bases from V and 3 from J; bases not matched to a gene: 7. The CDR3 sequence: CAWVGTENYEQYF. In DNA, the CDR3 is TGTGCCTGGGTAGGGACAGAAAACTACGAGCAGTACTTC.

This chain links TRBV6-5 with TRBJ1-2, with 12 positions matching TRBD1. Germline CDR1 reads MNHEY; CDR2 reads SVGAGI. After removal of 4 bases from V and 2 bases from J, the junction contained 2 bases not matched to a gene. This CDR3 contains 15 residues. In DNA form, the CDR3 reads TGTGCCAGCAGTTGGGACAGGGGGCCCAACTATGGCTACACCTTC. Its translation is CASSWDRGPNYGYTF.